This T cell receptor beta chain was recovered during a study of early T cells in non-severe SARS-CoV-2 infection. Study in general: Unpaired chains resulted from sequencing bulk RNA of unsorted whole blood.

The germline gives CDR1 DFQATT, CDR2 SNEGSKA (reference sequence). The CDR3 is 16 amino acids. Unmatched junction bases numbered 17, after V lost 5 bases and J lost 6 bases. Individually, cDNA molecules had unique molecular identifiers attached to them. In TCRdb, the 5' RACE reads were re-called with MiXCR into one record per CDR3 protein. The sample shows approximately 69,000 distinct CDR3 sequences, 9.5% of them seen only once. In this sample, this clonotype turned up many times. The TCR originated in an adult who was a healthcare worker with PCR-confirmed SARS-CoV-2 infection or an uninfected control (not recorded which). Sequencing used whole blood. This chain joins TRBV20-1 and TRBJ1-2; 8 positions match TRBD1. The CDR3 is CSASPWTGRPYDGYTF. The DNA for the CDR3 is TGCAGTGCTTCTCCCTGGACAGGGAGGCCCTATGATGGCTACACCTTC.